This T cell receptor (beta chain) is from a study of beta chain features in type 1 diabetes. Study-level background: In all, 85 million to 130 million sorted cells from all samples were analyzed.

The CDR3 runs to 15 residues. V gave up 5 bases and J gave up 0 bases; unmatched junction bases: 4. Germline CDR1 KGHSH, CDR2 LQKENI. Since all of the isolated RNA was reverse transcribed, expressed TCRB transcripts were what got sequenced. Using immunoSEQ multiplex PCR, the repertoire was profiled, and TCRdb retains in-frame clones only, with some absent. The table records 35,000 to 50,000 clones, roughly 50% of them present only once. Findings and limits, study-wide: A potential influence of HLA type upon TCRB rearrangement remained unresolved herein. Shorter TCRB CDR3s, moderately but significantly so, were found in Type 1 diabetes patients in all four CD4+ subsets.

This clone was seen a few times. The antigen remains unidentified. Input material: stem cell memory CD4+ T cells from blood. The receptor comes from a woman in her thirties in good health. This chain uses TRBV18 with TRBJ2-1, with 7 nucleotides matching TRBD2. The CDR3 sequence is CASSYRGSSYNEQFF. CDR3 bases: TGTGCCAGCTCATATCGCGGGAGCTCCTACAATGAGCAGTTCTTC.